This T cell receptor (beta chain) was recorded in a study of blood T cell repertoires in COVID-19. Study-level background: COVID-19 samples from acute and convalescent phases originated in the United States, Italy and Spain. Nucleic acid was either cDNA or gDNA, and it came from T cells, B-cell-depleted T cells, or PBMCs.

This CDR3 contains 15 residues. Germline lookup yields CDR1 SGHTA and CDR2 FQGNSA. The ends were cut back, 5 bases at V and 2 bases at J, with 14 bases in the middle. Per the study methods: The assay estimated nucleated cells by amplifying reference gene primers. Using immunoSEQ multiplex PCR, the repertoire was profiled, and TCRdb retains in-frame clones only, with some absent. V, J and clone size are those of that table, while D and trimming were read from the DNA. This table holds 87,000 or so clones, over 75% found once. Sequencing used peripheral blood. This receptor was taken from a woman aged 80 or older with active or convalescent COVID-19. This chain uses TRBV7-2 with TRBJ2-3, with unresolved D. CDR3 residues: CASSLSPETTDTQYF. The CDR3 DNA sequence: TGTGCCAGCAGCCTAAGCCCGGAGACCACAGATACGCAGTATTTT.